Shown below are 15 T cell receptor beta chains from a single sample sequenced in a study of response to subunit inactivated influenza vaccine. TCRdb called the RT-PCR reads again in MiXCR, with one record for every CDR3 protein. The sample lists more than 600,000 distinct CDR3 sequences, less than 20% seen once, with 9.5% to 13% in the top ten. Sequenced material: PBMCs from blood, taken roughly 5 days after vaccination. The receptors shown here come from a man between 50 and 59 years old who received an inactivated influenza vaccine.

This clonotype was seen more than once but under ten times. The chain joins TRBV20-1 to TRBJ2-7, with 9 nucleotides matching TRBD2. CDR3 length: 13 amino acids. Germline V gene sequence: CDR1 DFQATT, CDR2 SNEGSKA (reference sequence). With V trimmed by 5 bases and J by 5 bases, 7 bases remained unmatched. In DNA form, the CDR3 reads TGCAGTGCTCAGAGGGGGACTAGCCACGAGCAGTACTTC. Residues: CSAQRGTSHEQYF.

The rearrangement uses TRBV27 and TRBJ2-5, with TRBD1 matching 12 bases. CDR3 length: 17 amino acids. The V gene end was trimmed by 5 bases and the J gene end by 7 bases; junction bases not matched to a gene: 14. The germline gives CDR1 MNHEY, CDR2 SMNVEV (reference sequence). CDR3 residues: CASSPTGGQGAQGTQYF. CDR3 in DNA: TGTGCCAGCAGTCCAACCGGGGGACAGGGGGCGCAGGGGACCCAGTACTTC.

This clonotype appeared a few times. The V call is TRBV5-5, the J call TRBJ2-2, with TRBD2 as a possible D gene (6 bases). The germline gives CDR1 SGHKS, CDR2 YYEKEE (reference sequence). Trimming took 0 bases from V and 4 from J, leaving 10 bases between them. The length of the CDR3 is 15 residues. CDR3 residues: CASSLGFGGTGELFF. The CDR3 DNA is TGTGCCAGCAGCTTGGGCTTCGGGGGCACCGGGGAGCTGTTTTTT.

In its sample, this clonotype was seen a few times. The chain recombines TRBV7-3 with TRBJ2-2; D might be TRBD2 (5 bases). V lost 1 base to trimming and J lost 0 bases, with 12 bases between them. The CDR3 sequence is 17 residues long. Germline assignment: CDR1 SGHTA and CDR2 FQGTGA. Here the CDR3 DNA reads TGTGCCAGCAGCTTAATTGGCGGGTTAGCGAACACCGGGGAGCTGTTTTTT. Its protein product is CASSLIGGLANTGELFF.

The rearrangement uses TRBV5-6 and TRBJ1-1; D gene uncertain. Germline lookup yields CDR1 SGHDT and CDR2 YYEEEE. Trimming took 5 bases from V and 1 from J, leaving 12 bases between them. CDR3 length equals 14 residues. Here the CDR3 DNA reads TGTGCCAGCAGTCTGGCGGAGAAGAACACTGAAGCTTTCTTT. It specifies CASSLAEKNTEAFF.

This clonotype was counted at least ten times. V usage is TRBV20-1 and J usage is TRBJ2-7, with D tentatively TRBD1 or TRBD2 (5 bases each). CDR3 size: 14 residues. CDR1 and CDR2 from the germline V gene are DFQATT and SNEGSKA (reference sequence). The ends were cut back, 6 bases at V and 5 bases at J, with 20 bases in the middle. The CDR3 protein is CSARSAGPADEQYF. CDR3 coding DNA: TGCAGTGCCCGATCTGCAGGGCCAGCGGACGAGCAGTACTTC.

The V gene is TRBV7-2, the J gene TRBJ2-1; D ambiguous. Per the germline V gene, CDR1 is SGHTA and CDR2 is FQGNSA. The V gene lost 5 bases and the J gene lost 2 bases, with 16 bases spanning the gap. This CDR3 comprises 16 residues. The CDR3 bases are TGTGCCAGCAGCGCCAAAGGGTCCCCCACCTACAATGAGCAGTTCTTC. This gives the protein CASSAKGSPTYNEQFF.

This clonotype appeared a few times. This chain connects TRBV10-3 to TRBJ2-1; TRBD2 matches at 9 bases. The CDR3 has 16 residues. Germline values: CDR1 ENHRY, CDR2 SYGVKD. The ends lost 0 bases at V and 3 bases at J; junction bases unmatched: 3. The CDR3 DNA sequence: TGTGCCATCAGTGAGTCGTGGACTAGCGACTACAATGAGCAGTTCTTC. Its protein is CAISESWTSDYNEQFF.

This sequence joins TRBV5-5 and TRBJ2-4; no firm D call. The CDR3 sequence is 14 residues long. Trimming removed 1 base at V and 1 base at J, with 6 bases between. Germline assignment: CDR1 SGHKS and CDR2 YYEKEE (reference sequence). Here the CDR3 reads CASSLPLAKNIQYF. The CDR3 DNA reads TGTGCCAGCAGCTTGCCCCTCGCCAAAAACATTCAGTACTTC. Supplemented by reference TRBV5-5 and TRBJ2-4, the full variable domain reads DAGVTQSPTHLIKTRGQQVTLRCSPISGHKSVSWYQQVLGQGPQFIFQYYEKEERGRGNFPDRFSARQFPNYSSELNVNALLLGDSALYLCASSLPLAKNIQYFGAGTRLSVL.

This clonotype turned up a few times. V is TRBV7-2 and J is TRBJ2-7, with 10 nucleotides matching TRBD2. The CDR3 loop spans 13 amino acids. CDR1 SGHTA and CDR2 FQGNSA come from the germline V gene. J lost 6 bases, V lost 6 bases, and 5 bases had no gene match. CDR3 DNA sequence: TGTGCCAGCAGGCCGGGACTAGCGCCCGAGCAGTACTTC. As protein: CASRPGLAPEQYF. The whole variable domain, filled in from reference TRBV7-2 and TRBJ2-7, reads GAGVSQSPSNKVTEKGKDVELRCDPISGHTALYWYRQSLGQGLEFLIYFQGNSAPDKSGLPSDRFSAERTGGSVSTLTIQRTQQEDSAVYLCASRPGLAPEQYFGPGTRLTVT.

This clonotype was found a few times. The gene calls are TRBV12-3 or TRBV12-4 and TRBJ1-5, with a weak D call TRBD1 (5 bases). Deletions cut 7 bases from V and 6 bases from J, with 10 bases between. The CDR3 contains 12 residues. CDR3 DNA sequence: TGTGCCAGCAAGGAGGGGAGTCAGCCCCAGCATTTT. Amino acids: CASKEGSQPQHF.

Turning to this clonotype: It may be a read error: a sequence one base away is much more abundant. DNA for the CDR3: TGCGCCAGCAGCTTGGGACACGCGAACACCGGGGAGCTGTTTTTT. It is translated as CASSLGHANTGELFF. The V call is TRBV5-1, the J call TRBJ2-2; D not certain. The V end was cut by 0 bases, the J end by 0 bases, with 6 bases between. Germline lookup yields CDR1 SGHRS and CDR2 YFSETQ. This CDR3 is built from 15 residues.

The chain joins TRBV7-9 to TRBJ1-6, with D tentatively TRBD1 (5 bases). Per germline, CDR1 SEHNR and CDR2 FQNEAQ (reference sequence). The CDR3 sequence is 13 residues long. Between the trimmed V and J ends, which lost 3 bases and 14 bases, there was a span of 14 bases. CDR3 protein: CASSFDSRGALHF. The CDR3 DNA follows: TGTGCCAGCAGCTTCGACAGCCGGGGGGCCCTCCACTTT.

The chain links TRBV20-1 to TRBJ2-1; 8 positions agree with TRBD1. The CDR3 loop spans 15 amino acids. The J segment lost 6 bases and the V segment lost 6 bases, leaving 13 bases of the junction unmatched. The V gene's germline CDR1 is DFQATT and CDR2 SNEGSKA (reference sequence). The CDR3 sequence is CSAPPQGDALNEQFF. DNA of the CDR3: TGCAGTGCCCCTCCACAGGGGGACGCACTCAATGAGCAGTTCTTC.

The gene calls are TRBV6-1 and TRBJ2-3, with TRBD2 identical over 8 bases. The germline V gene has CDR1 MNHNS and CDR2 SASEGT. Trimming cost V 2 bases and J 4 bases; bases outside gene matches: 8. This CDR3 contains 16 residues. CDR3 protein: CASSELLAATSDTQYF. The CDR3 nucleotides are TGTGCCAGCAGTGAATTACTAGCGGCAACATCAGATACGCAGTATTTT.